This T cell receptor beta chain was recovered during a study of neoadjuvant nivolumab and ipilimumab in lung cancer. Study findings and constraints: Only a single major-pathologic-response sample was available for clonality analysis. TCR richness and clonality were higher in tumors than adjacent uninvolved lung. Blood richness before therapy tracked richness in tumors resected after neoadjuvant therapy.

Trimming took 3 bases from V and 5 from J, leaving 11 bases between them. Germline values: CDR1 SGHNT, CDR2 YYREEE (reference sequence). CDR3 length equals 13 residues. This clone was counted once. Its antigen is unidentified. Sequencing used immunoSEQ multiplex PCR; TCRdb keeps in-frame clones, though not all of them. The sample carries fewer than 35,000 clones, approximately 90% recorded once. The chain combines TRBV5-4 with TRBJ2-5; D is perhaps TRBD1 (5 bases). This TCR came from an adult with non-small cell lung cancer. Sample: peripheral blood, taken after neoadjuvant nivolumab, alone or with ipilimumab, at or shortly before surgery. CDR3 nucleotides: TGTGCCAGCAGCTCAACAGGAGCGGAGACCCAGTACTTC. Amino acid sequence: CASSSTGAETQYF.